Listed here is a single T cell receptor (beta chain). What it binds is unknown. Produced via immunoSEQ multiplex PCR; TCRdb's table is partial and in-frame only. The sample carries a few thousand clones, 82% recorded once. This record comes from a study of T cells and copy number aberrations in small-cell lung cancer. Broader study findings: All specimens were formalin-fixed paraffin-embedded tissue, which is known to introduce sequencing artifacts. Findings need validation given the study's small sample size.

This CDR3 comprises 13 residues. Germline V gene lookup returns CDR1 MDHEN and CDR2 SYDVKM. V lost 6 bases and J lost 8, with 16 bases in between. Donors were all either smokers or heavy second-hand smokers. Collected at least 2 cm from the tumor margin, the adjacent lung showed no malignant cells. Sequencing input: normal tissue next to the tumor. This chain links TRBV28 with TRBJ1-1, with D tentatively TRBD1 (5 bases). This sequence was found in an older man with small cell lung cancer. In DNA, the CDR3 is TGTGCCAGCAGGAACATCGACAGAGTAGAAGCTTTCTTT. Translated: CASRNIDRVEAFF.